Listed here is a single T cell receptor (beta chain). The sample originates from a study of cytomegalovirus exposure and HLA in healthy donors. Germline-derived CDR1 and CDR2 are MGHRA and YSYEKL. The CDR3 totals 15 residues. After removal of 4 bases from V and 2 bases from J, the junction contained 6 bases not matched to a gene. Primers for the PCR totalled 60 Vbeta and 13 Jbeta. As processed by the authors: In a later analysis, around 10 million of some 80 million unique beta chains occurred in at least two donors. Assay used: immunoSEQ multiplex PCR; TCRdb lists only in-frame clones, some missing. That table supplies the V and J calls and clone size; D and trimming were determined from the DNA. This sample yields around 170,000 clones, of which 82% are seen a single time; more than 1.5% belongs to the top ten.

The material sequenced was PBMCs. The clonotype was recovered from a man aged 40-49 years in good health and CMV-seronegative. The rearrangement uses TRBV4-1 and TRBJ2-7, with 9 bases identical to TRBD2. As DNA, the CDR3 is TGCGCCAGCAGCCCTAACCTAGCGGGGCCCTACGAGCAGTACTTC. Translated: CASSPNLAGPYEQYF.